These T cell receptor beta chains were read from a single sample in a study of CD4 and CD8 cells across lung adenocarcinoma regions. A single record per CDR3 protein comes from TCRdb applying MiXCR to the PCR reads. The repertoire holds about 5,700 distinct CDR3 sequences, with around 46% as singletons. Specimen: CD4+ T cells from the margin of a lung tumor. The receptors come from a male donor with lung adenocarcinoma. The CD4 and CD8 labels of this study may be unreliable. The CDR3 runs from the conserved cysteine through the conserved F or W. The D gene is left open where the match is weak. Rows give clone size only sometimes, using once, few, many, or a class for an expanded clone.

j_gene,v_gene,d_gene,abundance,CDR3nt,CDR3aa
TRBJ2-1,TRBV27,.,large,TGTGCCAGCAGTTTATGGGGTTTATTGAATGAGCAGTTCTTC,CASSLWGLLNEQFF
TRBJ2-7,TRBV6-1,TRBD2,.,TGTGCCAGCAGTGCCAGTGGGGGGGGCTCCTACGAGCAGTACTTC,CASSASGGGSYEQYF
TRBJ2-5,TRBV10-1,TRBD2,.,TGCGCCAGCGGGCGACGGGGGGGCCGGAACCAAGAGACGCAGTACTTC,CASGRRGGRNQETQYF
TRBJ2-3,TRBV4-2,TRBD2,.,TGTGCCAGCAGCCAAGAGAGGGGACTAGCGGGCACAGATACGCAGTATTTT,CASSQERGLAGTDTQYF
TRBJ2-3,TRBV25-1,.,once,TGTGCCACGAGTCTAAGAGGCACAAACATTCAGTATTTT,CATSLRGTNIQYF
TRBJ2-5,TRBV10-1,.,.,TGCGCCAGCAGTTCAGGAAGCCAAGATACCCAGTACTTT,CASSSGSQDTQYF
TRBJ2-5,TRBV12-3/TRBV12-4,.,.,TGTGCCAGCAGTTTAATGGAGGGACAAGAGACCCAGTACTTC,CASSLMEGQETQYF
TRBJ2-7,TRBV10-1,TRBD2,medium-sized,TGCGCCAGCAGTGAGGATGCCGGGGGGTCCCTCTACGAGCAGTACTTC,CASSEDAGGSLYEQYF
TRBJ2-1,TRBV7-2,TRBD2,.,TGTGCCAGCAGCCCTAGCACGGGGGGTAATGAGCAGTTCTTC,CASSPSTGGNEQFF
TRBJ2-3,TRBV6-5,.,medium-sized,TGTGCCAGCAGTTACTCTGCCGTTAGCACAGATACGCAGTATTTT,CASSYSAVSTDTQYF
TRBJ2-7,TRBV6-5,.,.,TGTGCCAGCAGTTACTCGCGTTTGCCGGCCGACGAGCAGTACTTC,CASSYSRLPADEQYF
TRBJ2-1,TRBV6-1,.,few,TGTGCCAGCAGTGAAGCGGGAGGGGGCTCCTACAATGAGCAGTTCTTC,CASSEAGGGSYNEQFF
TRBJ2-7,TRBV10-3,.,.,TGTGCCATCAGGGAGGGGCGTAGGGGCAGTGGCACAGAGACGCAGTACTTC,CAIREGRRGSGTETQYF
TRBJ1-1,TRBV6-1,TRBD1,few,TGTGCCAGCAGTGAAGTTCCAGGACAGGGGAAAGCTTTCTTT,CASSEVPGQGKAFF
TRBJ1-2,TRBV6-1,TRBD1,medium-sized,TGTGCCAGCAGTGAATCCCCGACAGGGGATTGGTATGGCTACACCTTC,CASSESPTGDWYGYTF
TRBJ2-1,TRBV4-1,.,few,TGCGCCAGCAGCCGGCCGACTAGTAGGAATGAGCAGTTCTTC,CASSRPTSRNEQFF
TRBJ2-1,TRBV10-3,TRBD2,.,TGTGCCATCAGTGAGTCGCTGACTAGCGGATACAATGAGCAGTTCTTC,CAISESLTSGYNEQFF
TRBJ2-3,TRBV6-5,.,medium-sized,TGTGCCAGCAGTTACGGACACCCCACAGATACGCAGTATTTT,CASSYGHPTDTQYF
TRBJ2-3,TRBV7-2,.,.,TGTGCCAGCAGCTTAGCGTGGGGGCGTACAGATACGCAGTATTTT,CASSLAWGRTDTQYF
TRBJ2-1,TRBV3-1,.,.,TGTGCCAGCAGCCAAGATCTAGAAAGGAATGAGCAGTTCTTC,CASSQDLERNEQFF
TRBJ2-1,TRBV6-1,.,medium-sized,TGTGCCAGCAGTGGGGCTAGCCCGTATGAGCAGTTCTTC,CASSGASPYEQFF
TRBJ2-3,TRBV10-1,.,once,TGCGCCAGCAGGCGACGCGGTAGCGTGAGCCAAAACACGCAGTATTTC,CASRRRGSVSQNTQYF
TRBJ2-3,TRBV10-1,.,.,TGCGCCAGCAGTGAAGGGAAAGCGGCCACAGACACTCAGTATTTC,CASSEGKAATDTQYF
TRBJ2-7,TRBV6-5,.,.,TGTGCCAGCAGTTCCCTAGGGGGGGACACCTACGAGCAGTACTTC,CASSSLGGDTYEQYF
TRBJ2-5,TRBV14,.,.,TGTGCCAGCAGCCAAGAGGGGGCTGGGGGGACTGACACAGAGACCCAGTACTTC,CASSQEGAGGTDTETQYF
TRBJ2-4,TRBV27,.,.,TGTGCCAGCAGTCCTGGCCGACTAGCTTCTGGGACAGACATTCAGTACTTT,CASSPGRLASGTDIQYF
TRBJ2-7,TRBV4-1,TRBD1,.,TGCGCCAGCAGCCCCTCCGGACAGGGGGCGGCCTACGAGCAGTACTTC,CASSPSGQGAAYEQYF
TRBJ2-1,TRBV6-1,TRBD1,.,TGTGCCAGCAGTGAAGCCCAGACAGGGGGCCAAGAGACCCAGTTCTTC,CASSEAQTGGQETQFF